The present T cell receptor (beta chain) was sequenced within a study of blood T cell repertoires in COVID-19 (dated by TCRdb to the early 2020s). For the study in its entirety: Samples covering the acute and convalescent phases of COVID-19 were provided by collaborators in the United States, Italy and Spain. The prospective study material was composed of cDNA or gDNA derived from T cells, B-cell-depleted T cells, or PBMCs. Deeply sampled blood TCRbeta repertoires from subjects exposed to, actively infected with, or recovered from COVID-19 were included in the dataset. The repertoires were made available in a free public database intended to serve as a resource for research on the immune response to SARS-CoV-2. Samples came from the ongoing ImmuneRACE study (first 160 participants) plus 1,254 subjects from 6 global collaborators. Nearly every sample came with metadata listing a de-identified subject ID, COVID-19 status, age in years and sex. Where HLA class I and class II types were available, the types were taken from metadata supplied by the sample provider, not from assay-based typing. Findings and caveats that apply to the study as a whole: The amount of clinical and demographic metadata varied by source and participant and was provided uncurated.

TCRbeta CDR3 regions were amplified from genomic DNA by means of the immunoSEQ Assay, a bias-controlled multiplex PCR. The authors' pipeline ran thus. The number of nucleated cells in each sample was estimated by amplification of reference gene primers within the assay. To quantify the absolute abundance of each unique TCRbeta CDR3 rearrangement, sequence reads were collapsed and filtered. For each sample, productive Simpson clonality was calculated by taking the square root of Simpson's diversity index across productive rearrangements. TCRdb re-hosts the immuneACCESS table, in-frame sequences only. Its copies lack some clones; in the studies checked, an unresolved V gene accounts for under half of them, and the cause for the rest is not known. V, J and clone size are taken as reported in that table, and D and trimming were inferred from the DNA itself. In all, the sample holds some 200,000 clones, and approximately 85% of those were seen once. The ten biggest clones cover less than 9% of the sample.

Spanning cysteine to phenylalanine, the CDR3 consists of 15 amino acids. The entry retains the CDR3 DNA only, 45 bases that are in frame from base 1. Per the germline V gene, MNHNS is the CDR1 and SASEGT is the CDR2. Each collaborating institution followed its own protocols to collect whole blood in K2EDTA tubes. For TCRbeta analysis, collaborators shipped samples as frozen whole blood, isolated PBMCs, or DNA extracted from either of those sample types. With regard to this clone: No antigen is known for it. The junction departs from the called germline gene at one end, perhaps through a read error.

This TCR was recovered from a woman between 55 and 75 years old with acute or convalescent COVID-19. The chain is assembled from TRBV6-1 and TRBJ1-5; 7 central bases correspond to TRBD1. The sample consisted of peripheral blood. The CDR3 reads CASTEITGGNQPQHF. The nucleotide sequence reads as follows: TGTGCCAGCACTGAAATAACAGGGGGCAATCAGCCCCAGCATTTT.